The rows below give T cell receptor beta chains drawn from one sample of a study of shared clonotypes between healthy human individuals. Some clones are missing from TCRdb's copy, which holds only in-frame ones; the method was immunoSEQ multiplex PCR. The data show 600,000 to 700,000 clones, with 55% to 85% seen just once and roughly 2% held by the top ten. The material sequenced was memory CD4+ T cells sorted from blood. These receptors originate from a woman in her twenties or thirties in good health. Each CDR3 is given with its conserved first and last residue. D genes are given only for firm matches. The size entry is marked missing in some rows and otherwise reads once, few, many or a size class.

size	length	V	D	J	CDR3	DNA
NA	15	TRBV29-1	NA	TRBJ1-1	CSVGVFKAGRMEAFF	TGCAGCGTTGGAGTTTTCAAGGCGGGCCGAATGGAAGCTTTCTTT
once	14	TRBV27	NA	TRBJ1-2	CASSQGSPSHGYTF	TGTGCCAGCAGCCAGGGTTCTCCTTCTCATGGCTACACCTTC
NA	15	TRBV6-1	NA	TRBJ1-2	CASSEPNTGGYGYTF	TGTGCCAGCAGTGAACCGAACACTGGGGGCTATGGCTACACCTTC
NA	15	TRBV6-6	NA	TRBJ1-5	CASSYGHGIAQPQHF	TGTGCCAGCAGTTACGGGCACGGGATCGCTCAGCCCCAGCATTTT
few	13	TRBV11-2	NA	TRBJ1-2	CASSLVGVDGYTF	TGTGCCAGCAGCTTGGTTGGGGTGGATGGCTACACCTTC
NA	16	TRBV28	TRBD1	TRBJ2-6	CASRRKGARGANVLTF	TGTGCCAGCAGGCGCAAGGGGGCTCGCGGGGCCAACGTCCTGACTTTC
NA	17	TRBV9	NA	TRBJ2-1	CASSVEAGLGSYNEQFF	TGTGCCAGCAGCGTAGAGGCGGGGCTGGGGTCCTACAATGAGCAGTTCTTC
NA	15	TRBV5-8	NA	TRBJ1-4	CASSLDEGHGEKLFF	TGTGCCAGCAGCTTGGACGAGGGGCATGGGGAAAAACTGTTTTTT
NA	14	TRBV7-8	NA	TRBJ2-7	CASSIRDLTYEQYF	TGTGCCAGCAGCATCCGGGACCTCACCTACGAGCAGTACTTC
NA	15	TRBV28	TRBD1	TRBJ1-4	CASTKTGQGFEKLFF	TGTGCCAGCACCAAGACGGGACAGGGTTTTGAAAAACTGTTTTTT
NA	13	TRBV28	NA	TRBJ2-1	CASKEGGRWEQFF	TGTGCCAGCAAGGAGGGCGGCCGTTGGGAGCAGTTCTTC
NA	15	TRBV18	TRBD2	TRBJ2-7	CASSPGTSGLYEQYF	TGTGCCAGCTCACCGGGGACTAGCGGGCTCTACGAGCAGTACTTC
once	17	TRBV19	TRBD2	TRBJ2-2	CASSLRSGRAGTGELFF	TGTGCCAGTAGTCTGCGTAGCGGGAGGGCTGGCACCGGGGAGCTGTTTTTT
NA	15	TRBV7-9	NA	TRBJ1-2	CASSPKSSANYGYTF	TGTGCCAGCAGCCCTAAATCCTCGGCAAATTATGGCTACACCTTC
NA	16	TRBV29-1	NA	TRBJ1-3	CSVRSGSESSGNTIYF	TGCAGCGTTAGAAGTGGCAGTGAGAGCTCTGGAAACACCATATATTTT
NA	14	TRBV6-5	TRBD2	TRBJ2-7	CASRRPSGADEQYF	TGTGCCAGCAGAAGGCCTAGCGGCGCCGACGAGCAGTACTTC
NA	13	TRBV19	NA	TRBJ1-5	CASASGTYQPQHF	TGTGCCAGTGCCTCCGGGACCTATCAGCCCCAGCATTTT
NA	18	TRBV12-5	TRBD1	TRBJ2-7	CASGLVHHLRDRVNEQYF	TGTGCTAGTGGTTTGGTACACCACCTCCGGGACAGGGTCAACGAGCAGTACTTC
NA	16	TRBV28	TRBD2	TRBJ2-3	CASNPGLAGITDTQYF	TGTGCCAGCAACCCTGGACTAGCGGGAATCACAGATACGCAGTATTTT
few	16	TRBV5-1	NA	TRBJ2-1	CASSLRMSHRDNEQFF	TGCGCCAGCAGCTTGCGTATGAGCCACCGGGACAATGAGCAGTTCTTC
NA	15	TRBV6-5	TRBD1	TRBJ2-1	CASRKQGAILHEQFF	TGTGCCAGCAGAAAGCAGGGGGCGATTCTCCATGAGCAGTTCTTC
NA	14	TRBV10-2	TRBD1	TRBJ2-7	CASRNSGQAYEQYF	TGCGCCAGCAGAAATTCGGGACAGGCTTACGAGCAGTACTTC
NA	17	TRBV28	NA	TRBJ1-1	CASSLSTGVWMNTEAFF	TGTGCCAGCAGTTTATCAACAGGCGTGTGGATGAACACTGAAGCTTTCTTT
NA	16	TRBV11-2	NA	TRBJ2-7	CASSSTGGAVGYEQYF	TGTGCCAGCAGCTCAACCGGGGGAGCCGTTGGCTACGAGCAGTACTTC
once	15	TRBV7-9	TRBD2	TRBJ2-2	CASRTAGGSSRELFF	TGTGCCAGCAGGACGGCGGGGGGATCGAGCAGGGAGCTGTTTTTT
few	16	TRBV19	TRBD2	TRBJ2-1	CASSIGREGRNNEQFF	TGTGCCAGTAGTATAGGGCGGGAGGGACGAAACAATGAGCAGTTCTTC
NA	14	TRBV5-4	TRBD1	TRBJ2-2	CASSLRQGAGELFF	TGTGCCAGCAGCCTAAGACAGGGGGCCGGGGAGCTGTTTTTT
NA	14	TRBV4-1	NA	TRBJ1-5	CASSQLDNNQPQHF	TGCGCCAGCAGCCAACTGGACAACAATCAGCCCCAGCATTTT
NA	11	TRBV2	NA	TRBJ1-1	CASSRLFEAFF	TGTGCCAGCAGTCGACTATTTGAAGCTTTCTTT
NA	14	TRBV6-6	NA	TRBJ1-4	CASSGQTTNEKLFF	TGTGCCAGCAGCGGACAGACAACTAATGAAAAACTGTTTTTT
NA	13	TRBV27	NA	TRBJ2-3	CASRDWQWDTQYF	TGTGCCAGCAGGGACTGGCAGTGGGATACGCAGTATTTT
NA	13	TRBV9	NA	TRBJ1-1	CASSVAATPEAFF	TGTGCCAGCAGCGTAGCCGCGACACCTGAAGCTTTCTTT
few	16	TRBV4-1	NA	TRBJ2-7	CASSLDYQSQKIEQYF	TGCGCCAGCAGCCTGGACTATCAGAGTCAAAAAATCGAGCAGTACTTC
NA	14	TRBV28	NA	TRBJ2-6	CASSLVGGANVLTF	TGTGCCAGCAGTTTAGTCGGGGGGGCCAACGTCCTGACTTTC
NA	11	TRBV6-5	NA	TRBJ2-1	CASSYQYEQFF	TGTGCCAGCAGTTATCAGTATGAGCAGTTCTTC
many	13	TRBV2	NA	TRBJ1-1	CASSVISGAEAFF	TGTGCCAGCAGTGTAATCTCGGGCGCTGAAGCTTTCTTT
once	13	TRBV2	TRBD1	TRBJ1-2	CASSGQGTAGYTF	TGTGCCAGCAGTGGACAGGGGACGGCGGGCTACACCTTC
NA	14	TRBV6-1	NA	TRBJ2-5	CASSPGAFIETQYF	TGTGCCAGCAGCCCAGGGGCGTTTATAGAGACCCAGTACTTC
NA	13	TRBV2	NA	TRBJ2-7	CASIRDTGAEQYF	TGTGCCAGCATTCGGGACACCGGTGCCGAGCAGTACTTC
NA	14	TRBV6-1	TRBD1	TRBJ1-5	CASSEGRGHQPQHF	TGTGCCAGCAGTGAAGGCAGGGGGCATCAGCCCCAGCATTTT
NA	13	TRBV7-3	TRBD1	TRBJ1-1	CASSLGQATEAFF	TGTGCCAGCAGCCTCGGACAGGCCACTGAAGCTTTCTTT
NA	16	TRBV4-2	TRBD1	TRBJ1-4	CASSQDRGTGEEKLFF	TGTGCCAGCAGCCAAGATAGGGGGACAGGGGAAGAAAAACTGTTTTTT
once	11	TRBV20-1	NA	TRBJ2-3	CSAIRADTQYF	TGCAGTGCTATCCGGGCAGATACGCAGTATTTT
few	13	TRBV5-1	TRBD1	TRBJ1-1	CASSPGQDTEAFF	TGCGCCAGCAGTCCGGGACAGGACACTGAAGCTTTCTTT
NA	13	TRBV7-9	TRBD1	TRBJ2-2	CASSSQGAGELFF	TGTGCCAGCAGCTCGCAGGGGGCCGGGGAGCTGTTTTTT
NA	14	TRBV6-5	TRBD1	TRBJ1-2	CASSSLGQGYGYTF	TGTGCCAGCAGCTCCCTCGGACAGGGTTATGGCTACACCTTC